The subject of this entry is one TCR beta chain. TCR beta CDR3 regions were amplified from RNA. Using the HTBI primer set, a first-round RT-PCR was run on the TCR CDR3. In TCRdb, the multiplex PCR reads were re-called with MiXCR into one record per CDR3 protein. The sample shows under 300,000 distinct CDR3 sequences, about 20% of them seen only once. This sample was taken from a study of T cells in Graves' hyperthyroidism and ophthalmopathy. The germline gives CDR1 MNHNS, CDR2 SASEGT. This CDR3 is 15 amino acids long. J gave up 1 base and V 7 bases, and 6 bases lay outside the gene matches. This sequence joins TRBV6-1 and TRBJ1-2; 10 bases fit TRBD1. The sample taken for sequencing was blood. The sequence was obtained from a man aged 30 to 39 with Graves' ophthalmopathy. The CDR3 region is CASTTDRGLNYGYTF. DNA for the CDR3: TGTGCCAGCACTACCGACAGGGGGCTTAACTATGGCTACACCTTC.